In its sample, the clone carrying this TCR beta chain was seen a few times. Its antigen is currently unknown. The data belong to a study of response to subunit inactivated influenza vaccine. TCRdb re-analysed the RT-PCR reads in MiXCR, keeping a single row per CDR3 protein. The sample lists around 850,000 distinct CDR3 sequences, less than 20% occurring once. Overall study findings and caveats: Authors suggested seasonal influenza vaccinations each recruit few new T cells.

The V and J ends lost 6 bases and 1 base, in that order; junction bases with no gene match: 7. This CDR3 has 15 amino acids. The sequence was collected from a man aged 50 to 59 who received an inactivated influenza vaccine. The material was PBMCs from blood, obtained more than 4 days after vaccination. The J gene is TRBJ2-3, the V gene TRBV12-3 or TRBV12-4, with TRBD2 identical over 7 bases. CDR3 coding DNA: TGTGCCAGCAGCCCCCGCCGGGGGGGCACAGATACGCAGTATTTT. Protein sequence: CASSPRRGGTDTQYF.